This TCR beta chain was recorded in a study of blood T cell repertoires in COVID-19. Across the whole study: Specimens from acute and convalescent COVID-19 originated in the United States, Italy and Spain.

The germline gives CDR1 SGDLS, CDR2 YYNGEE. The CDR3 contains 15 residues. Trimming removed 4 bases from V and 5 bases from J; junction bases left unmatched: 10. Generated by immunoSEQ multiplex PCR, the TCRdb table keeps only in-frame clones and is missing some. The sample has over 85,000 clones, 85% to 90% seen once. Sequenced: peripheral blood. The TCR sequence derives from a man aged 40-49 years with acute or convalescent COVID-19. The rearrangement links TRBV9 to TRBJ1-2; 8 nucleotides match TRBD1. CDR3 nucleotides: TGTGCCAGCAGCCCGGATCAGGGGGCATATTATGGCTACACCTTC. Its protein is CASSPDQGAYYGYTF. The full variable domain, its missing parts supplied by reference TRBV9 and TRBJ1-2, is DSGVTQTPKHLITATGQRVTLRCSPRSGDLSVYWYQQSLDQGLQFLIQYYNGEERAKGNILERFSAQQFPDLHSELNLSSLELGDSALYFCASSPDQGAYYGYTFGSGTRLTVV.